Described below is a single T cell receptor (beta chain) sequence and its context. Its antigen is currently unknown. The source of the sample is a study of shared clonotypes between healthy human individuals. Whole-study results and caveats: Rarefaction curves obtained for sorted subsets showed sequencing incomplete despite large depth.

Deep-level assay runs were performed. The protocol was immunoSEQ multiplex PCR, while the TCRdb copy is restricted to in-frame clones and leaves out a portion. The repertoire holds just under 95,000 clones, with approximately 75% as singletons. Deletions cut 4 bases from V and 4 bases from J, with 17 bases between. The germline gives CDR1 SGHRS, CDR2 YFSETQ. The CDR3 extends over 15 amino acids. The origin of this receptor is a man younger than 45 in good health. The chain has TRBV5-1 and TRBJ2-5, with D uncertain. The sample comprised memory CD8+ T cells sorted from blood. Subset meaning: CD45RO+ cells pooled with CCR7-negative TemRA cells. Here the CDR3 DNA reads TGCGCCAGCAGCGACCTATATGGTCAAGGAGAGACCCAGTACTTC. Protein product: CASSDLYGQGETQYF.